This TCR beta chain was obtained from a study of cytomegalovirus exposure and HLA in healthy donors. Study-level points and caveats: Some public TCRs appeared in many individuals, while most sequences were rare.

The PCR contained 60 Vbeta and 13 Jbeta primers. Here immunoSEQ multiplex PCR was the method, and the copy in TCRdb shows in-frame clones only, minus some. Of about 200,000 clones listed, around 79% were seen once; the top ten hold under 0.25%. CDR3 length: 16 residues. V dropped 1 base and J dropped 4 bases, with 15 bases sitting between them. Germline CDR1 LGHNA, CDR2 YNFKEQ. Remarks on this clone: What it binds is unknown.

The sequenced sample consisted of PBMCs. The clonotype originates from a girl aged 2-10 years in good health and CMV-seronegative. This chain links TRBV4-2 with TRBJ2-3, with D possibly being TRBD2 (7 bases). This CDR3 reads CASSQGGGASADTQYF. The CDR3 nucleotides are TGTGCCAGCAGCCAAGGAGGGGGGGCCTCTGCAGATACGCAGTATTTT.